The clone carrying this TCR beta chain occurred many times. Its antigen is unidentified. These data are taken from a study of CD8 T cells in ankylosing spondylitis. A single record per CDR3 protein comes from TCRdb applying MiXCR to the 5' RACE reads. This sample yields fewer than 80,000 distinct CDR3 sequences, of which roughly 5.2% are seen a single time; 2% to 2.5% belongs to the top ten. Study findings and constraints: Both synovial fluid and blood in reactive arthritis had previously been reported to carry some motif variants.

The CDR3 length is 13 residues. V shed 8 bases and J shed 2 bases, with 12 bases lying between them. The rearrangement links TRBV12-3 or TRBV12-4 to TRBJ1-1; the D is unclear. The sequence was obtained from a male donor with ankylosing spondylitis or in good health (not recorded which). Sequencing was performed on blood, either unsorted or a sorted T cell fraction (not recorded which). The CDR3 loop reads CASREDLNTEAFF. The CDR3 DNA reads TGTGCCAGCCGCGAGGATTTAAACACTGAAGCTTTCTTT.